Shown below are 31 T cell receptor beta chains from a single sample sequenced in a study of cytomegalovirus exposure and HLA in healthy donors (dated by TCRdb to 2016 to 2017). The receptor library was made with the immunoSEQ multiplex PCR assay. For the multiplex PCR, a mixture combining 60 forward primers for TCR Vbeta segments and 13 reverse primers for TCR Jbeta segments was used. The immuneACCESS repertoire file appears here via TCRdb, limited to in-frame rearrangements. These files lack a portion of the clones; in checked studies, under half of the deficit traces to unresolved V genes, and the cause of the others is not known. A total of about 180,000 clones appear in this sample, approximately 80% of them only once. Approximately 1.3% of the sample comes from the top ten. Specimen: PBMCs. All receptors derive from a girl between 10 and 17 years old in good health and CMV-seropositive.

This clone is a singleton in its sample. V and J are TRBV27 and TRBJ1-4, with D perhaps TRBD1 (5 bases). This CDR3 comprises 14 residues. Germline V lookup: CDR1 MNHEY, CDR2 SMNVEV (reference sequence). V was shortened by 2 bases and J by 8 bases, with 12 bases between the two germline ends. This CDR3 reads CASSLKGRGEKLFF. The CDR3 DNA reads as TGTGCCAGCAGTTTAAAGGGTAGGGGCGAAAAACTGTTTTTT.

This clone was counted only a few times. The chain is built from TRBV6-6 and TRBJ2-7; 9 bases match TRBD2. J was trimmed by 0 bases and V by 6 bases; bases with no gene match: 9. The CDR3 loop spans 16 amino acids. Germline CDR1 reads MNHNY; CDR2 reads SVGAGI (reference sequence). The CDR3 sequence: CASRNSGSQTSYEQYF. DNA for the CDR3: TGTGCCAGCAGGAATAGCGGGAGCCAAACCTCCTACGAGCAGTACTTC.

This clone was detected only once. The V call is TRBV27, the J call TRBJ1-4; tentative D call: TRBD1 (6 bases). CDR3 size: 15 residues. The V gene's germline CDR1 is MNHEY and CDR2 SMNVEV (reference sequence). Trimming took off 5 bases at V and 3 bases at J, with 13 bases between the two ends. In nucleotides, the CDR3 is TGTGCCAGCAGTCCTCTGGGGGCATCTAATGAAAAACTGTTTTTT. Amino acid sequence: CASSPLGASNEKLFF.

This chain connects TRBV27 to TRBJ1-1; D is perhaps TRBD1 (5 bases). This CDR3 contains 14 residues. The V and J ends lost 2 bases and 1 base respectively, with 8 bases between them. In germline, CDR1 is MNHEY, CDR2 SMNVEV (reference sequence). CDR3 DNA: TGTGCCAGCAGTTTAGACAGAACGAACACTGAAGCTTTCTTT. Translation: CASSLDRTNTEAFF.

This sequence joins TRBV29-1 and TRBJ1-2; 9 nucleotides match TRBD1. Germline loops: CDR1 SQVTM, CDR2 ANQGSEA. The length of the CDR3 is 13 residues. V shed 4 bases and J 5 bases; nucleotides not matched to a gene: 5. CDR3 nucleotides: TGCAGCGTTGCGACAGGGGGACAATATGGCTACACCTTC. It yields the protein CSVATGGQYGYTF.

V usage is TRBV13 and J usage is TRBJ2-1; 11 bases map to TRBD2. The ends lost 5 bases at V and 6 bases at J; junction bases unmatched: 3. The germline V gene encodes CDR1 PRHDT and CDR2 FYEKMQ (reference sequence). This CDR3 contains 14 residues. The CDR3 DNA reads TGTGCCAGCAGCATTGGGACTAGCGGCAATGAGCAGTTCTTC. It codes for CASSIGTSGNEQFF.

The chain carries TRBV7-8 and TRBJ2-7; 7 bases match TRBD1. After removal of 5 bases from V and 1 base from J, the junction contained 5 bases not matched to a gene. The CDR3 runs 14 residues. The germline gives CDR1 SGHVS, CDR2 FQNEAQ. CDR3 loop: CASSIYRGSYEQYF. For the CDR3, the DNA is TGTGCCAGCAGCATTTACAGGGGATCCTACGAGCAGTACTTC.

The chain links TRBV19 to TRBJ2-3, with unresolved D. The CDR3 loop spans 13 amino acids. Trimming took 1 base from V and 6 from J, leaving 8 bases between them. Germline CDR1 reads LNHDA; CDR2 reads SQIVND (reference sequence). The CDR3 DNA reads TGTGCCAGTAGTATAGGCGCTCTGGATACGCAGTATTTT. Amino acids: CASSIGALDTQYF.

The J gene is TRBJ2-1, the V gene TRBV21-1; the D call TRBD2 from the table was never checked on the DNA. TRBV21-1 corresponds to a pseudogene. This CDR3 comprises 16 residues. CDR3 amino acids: CASSKDNRDNGNEQFF. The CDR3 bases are TGTGCCAGCAGCAAAGATAATCGGGATAACGGCAATGAGCAGTTCTTC.

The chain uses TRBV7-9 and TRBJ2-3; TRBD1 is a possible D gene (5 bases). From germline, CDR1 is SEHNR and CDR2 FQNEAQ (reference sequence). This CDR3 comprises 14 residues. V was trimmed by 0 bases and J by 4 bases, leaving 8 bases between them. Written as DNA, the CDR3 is TGTGCCAGCAGCTTAGCAGGGGAATCAGATACGCAGTATTTT. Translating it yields CASSLAGESDTQYF.

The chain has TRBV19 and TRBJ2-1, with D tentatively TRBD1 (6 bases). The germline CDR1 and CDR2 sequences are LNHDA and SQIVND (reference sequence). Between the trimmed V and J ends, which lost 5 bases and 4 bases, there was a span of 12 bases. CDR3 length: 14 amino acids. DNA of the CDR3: TGTGCCAGTAGTGACGGACAGTTATACAATGAGCAGTTCTTC. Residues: CASSDGQLYNEQFF.

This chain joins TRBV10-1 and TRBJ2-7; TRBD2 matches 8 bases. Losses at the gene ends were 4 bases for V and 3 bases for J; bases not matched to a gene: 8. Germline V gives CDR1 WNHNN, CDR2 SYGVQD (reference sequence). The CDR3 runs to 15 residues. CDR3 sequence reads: CASSASSGPVYEQYF. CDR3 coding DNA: TGCGCCAGCAGTGCGTCTAGCGGGCCCGTCTACGAGCAGTACTTC.

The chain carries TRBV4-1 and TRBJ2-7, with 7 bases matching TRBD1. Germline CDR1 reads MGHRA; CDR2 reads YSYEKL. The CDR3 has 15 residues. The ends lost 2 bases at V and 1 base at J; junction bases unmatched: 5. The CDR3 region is CASSQNPGQSYEQYF. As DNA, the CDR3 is TGCGCCAGCAGCCAAAACCCGGGACAGTCCTACGAGCAGTACTTC.

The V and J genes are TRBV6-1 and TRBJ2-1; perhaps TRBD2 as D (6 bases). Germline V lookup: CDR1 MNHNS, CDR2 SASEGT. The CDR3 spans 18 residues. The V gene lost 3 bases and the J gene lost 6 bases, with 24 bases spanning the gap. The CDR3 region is CASSDLRGGAPQGNEQFF. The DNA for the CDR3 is TGTGCCAGCAGTGATTTGCGGGGAGGTGCGCCGCAGGGCAATGAGCAGTTCTTC.

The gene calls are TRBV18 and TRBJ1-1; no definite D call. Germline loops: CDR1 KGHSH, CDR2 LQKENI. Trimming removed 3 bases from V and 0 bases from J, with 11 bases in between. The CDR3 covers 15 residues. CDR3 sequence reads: CASSPSGKMNTEAFF. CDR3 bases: TGTGCCAGCTCACCGTCCGGGAAGATGAACACTGAAGCTTTCTTT. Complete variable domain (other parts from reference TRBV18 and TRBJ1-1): NAGVMQNPRHLVRRRGQEARLRCSPMKGHSHVYWYRQLPEEGLKFMVYLQKENIIDESGMPKERFSAEFPKEGPSILRIQQVVRGDSAAYFCASSPSGKMNTEAFFGQGTRLTVV.

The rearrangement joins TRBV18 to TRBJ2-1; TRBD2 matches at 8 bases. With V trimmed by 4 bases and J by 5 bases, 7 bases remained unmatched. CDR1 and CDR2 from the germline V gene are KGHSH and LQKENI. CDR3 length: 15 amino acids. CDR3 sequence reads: CASSRKRERDNEQFF. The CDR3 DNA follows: TGTGCCAGCTCACGCAAGCGGGAGCGGGACAATGAGCAGTTCTTC. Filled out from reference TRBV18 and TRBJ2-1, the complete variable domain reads NAGVMQNPRHLVRRRGQEARLRCSPMKGHSHVYWYRQLPEEGLKFMVYLQKENIIDESGMPKERFSAEFPKEGPSILRIQQVVRGDSAAYFCASSRKRERDNEQFFGPGTRLTVL.

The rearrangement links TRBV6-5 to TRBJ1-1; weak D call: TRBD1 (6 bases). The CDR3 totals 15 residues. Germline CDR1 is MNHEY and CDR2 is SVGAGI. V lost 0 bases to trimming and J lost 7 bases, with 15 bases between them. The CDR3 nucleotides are TGTGCCAGCAGTTACTCGCCGGGGGGCGATAATGAAGCTTTCTTT. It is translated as CASSYSPGGDNEAFF.

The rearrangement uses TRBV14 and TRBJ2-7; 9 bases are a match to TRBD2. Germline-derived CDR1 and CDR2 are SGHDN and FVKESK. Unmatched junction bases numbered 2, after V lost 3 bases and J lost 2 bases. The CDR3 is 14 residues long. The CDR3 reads CASSHIAGAYEQYF. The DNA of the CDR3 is TGTGCCAGCAGCCATATAGCGGGAGCCTACGAGCAGTACTTC.

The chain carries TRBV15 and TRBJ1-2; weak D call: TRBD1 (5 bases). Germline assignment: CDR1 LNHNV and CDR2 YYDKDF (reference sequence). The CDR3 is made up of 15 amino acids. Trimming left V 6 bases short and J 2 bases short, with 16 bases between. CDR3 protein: CATSPLGGGNYGYTF. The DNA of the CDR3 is TGTGCCACCAGTCCGTTGGGGGGGGGAAACTATGGCTACACCTTC.

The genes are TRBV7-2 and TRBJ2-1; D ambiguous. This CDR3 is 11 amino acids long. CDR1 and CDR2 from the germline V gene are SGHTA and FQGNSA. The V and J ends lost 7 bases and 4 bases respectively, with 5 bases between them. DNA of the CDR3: TGTGCCAGCACCCAGTACAATGAGCAGTTCTTC. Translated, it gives CASTQYNEQFF.

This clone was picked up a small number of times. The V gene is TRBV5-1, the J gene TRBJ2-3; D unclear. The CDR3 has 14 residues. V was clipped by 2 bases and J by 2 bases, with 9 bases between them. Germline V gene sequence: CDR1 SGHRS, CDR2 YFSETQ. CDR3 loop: CASSLTMSTDTQYF. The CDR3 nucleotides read TGCGCCAGCAGCTTAACTATGTCCACAGATACGCAGTATTTT.

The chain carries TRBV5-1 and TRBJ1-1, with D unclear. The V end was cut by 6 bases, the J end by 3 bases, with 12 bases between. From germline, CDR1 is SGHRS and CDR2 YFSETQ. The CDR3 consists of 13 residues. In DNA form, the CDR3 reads TGCGCCAGCACCACCTTCGGGGACACTGAAGCTTTCTTT. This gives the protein CASTTFGDTEAFF.

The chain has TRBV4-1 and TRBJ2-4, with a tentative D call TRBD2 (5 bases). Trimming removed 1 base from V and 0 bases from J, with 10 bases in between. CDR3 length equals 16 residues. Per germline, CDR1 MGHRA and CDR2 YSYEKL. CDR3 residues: CASSQVLRVAKNIQYF. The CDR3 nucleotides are TGCGCCAGCAGCCAAGTATTGAGGGTAGCCAAAAACATTCAGTACTTC.

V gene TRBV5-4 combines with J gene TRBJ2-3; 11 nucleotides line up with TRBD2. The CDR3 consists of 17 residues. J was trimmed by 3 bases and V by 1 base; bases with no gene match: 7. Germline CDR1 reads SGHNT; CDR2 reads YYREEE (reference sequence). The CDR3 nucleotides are TGTGCCAGCAGCTTGTTTAGCGGGAGGGCCAGGACAGATACGCAGTATTTT. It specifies CASSLFSGRARTDTQYF.

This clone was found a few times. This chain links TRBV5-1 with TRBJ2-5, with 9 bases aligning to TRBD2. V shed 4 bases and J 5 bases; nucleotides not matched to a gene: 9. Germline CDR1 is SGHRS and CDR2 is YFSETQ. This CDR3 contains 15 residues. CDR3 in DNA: TGCGCCAGCAGCCCGACCGCGGGAGGGGGTGAGACCCAGTACTTC. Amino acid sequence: CASSPTAGGGETQYF.

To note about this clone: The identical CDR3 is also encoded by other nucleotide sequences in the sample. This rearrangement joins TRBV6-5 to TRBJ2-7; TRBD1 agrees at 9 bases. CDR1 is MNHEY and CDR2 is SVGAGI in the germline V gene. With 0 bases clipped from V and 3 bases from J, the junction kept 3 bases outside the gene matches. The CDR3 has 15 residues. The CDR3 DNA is TGTGCCAGCAGTTACTCGGGGACAGGGAACTACGAGCAGTACTTC. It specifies CASSYSGTGNYEQYF.

The CDR3 DNA reads as TGTGCCAGCAGCCCCTCTTTGGAGGGTTTGTGGACTAATGAAAAACTGTTTTTT. This encodes CASSPSLEGLWTNEKLFF. The chain carries TRBV11-2 and TRBJ1-4, with D hard to call. The CDR3 sequence is 18 residues long. Per the germline V gene, CDR1 is SGHAT and CDR2 is FQNNGV. V was pared by 5 bases and J by 2 bases, with 21 bases between. The full variable domain, completed using reference TRBV11-2 and TRBJ1-4, is EAGVAQSPRYKIIEKRQSVAFWCNPISGHATLYWYQQILGQGPKLLIQFQNNGVVDDSQLPKDRFSAERLKGVDSTLKIQPAKLEDSAVYLCASSPSLEGLWTNEKLFFGSGTQLSVL.

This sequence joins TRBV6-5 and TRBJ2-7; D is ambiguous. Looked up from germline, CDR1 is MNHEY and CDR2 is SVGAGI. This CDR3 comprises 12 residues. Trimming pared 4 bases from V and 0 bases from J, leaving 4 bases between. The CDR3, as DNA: TGTGCCAGCAGTTCTTACTCCTACGAGCAGTACTTC. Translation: CASSSYSYEQYF.

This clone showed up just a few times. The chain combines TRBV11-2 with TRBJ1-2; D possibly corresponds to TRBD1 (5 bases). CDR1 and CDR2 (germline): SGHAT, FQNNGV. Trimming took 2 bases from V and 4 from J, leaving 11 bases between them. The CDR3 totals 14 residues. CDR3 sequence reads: CASSLYRHAYGYTF. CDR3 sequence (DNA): TGTGCCAGCAGCTTATACAGGCATGCCTATGGCTACACCTTC.

The DNA of the CDR3 is TGTGCCAGTAGTATGCGGGGGAGGTCACTTAGCAATCAGCCCCAGCATTTT. Its protein product is CASSMRGRSLSNQPQHF. The chain carries TRBV19 and TRBJ1-5, with D possibly matching TRBD1 (5 bases). V shed 3 bases and J shed 0 bases, with 15 bases lying between them. CDR1 is LNHDA and CDR2 is SQIVND in the germline V gene (reference sequence). The CDR3 covers 17 residues.

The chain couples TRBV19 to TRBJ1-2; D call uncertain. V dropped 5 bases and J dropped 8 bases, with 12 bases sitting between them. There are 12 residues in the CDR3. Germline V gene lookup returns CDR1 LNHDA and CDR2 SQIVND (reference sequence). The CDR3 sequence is CASSSGPWGYTF. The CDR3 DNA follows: TGTGCCAGTAGTTCAGGTCCCTGGGGCTACACCTTC.